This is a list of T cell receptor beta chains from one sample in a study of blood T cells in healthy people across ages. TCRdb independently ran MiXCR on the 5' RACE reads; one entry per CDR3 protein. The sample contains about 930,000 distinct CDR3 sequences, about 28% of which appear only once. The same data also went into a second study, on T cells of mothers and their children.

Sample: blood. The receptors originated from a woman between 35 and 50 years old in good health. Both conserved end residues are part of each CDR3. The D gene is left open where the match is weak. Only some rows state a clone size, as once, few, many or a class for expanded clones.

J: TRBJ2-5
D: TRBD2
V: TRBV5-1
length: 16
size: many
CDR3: CASSLAAAGGLKTQYF
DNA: TGCGCCAGCAGCTTGGCCGCGGCGGGGGGGCTAAAGACCCAGTACTTC

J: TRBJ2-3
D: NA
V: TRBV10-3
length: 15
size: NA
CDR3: CAISESSEATDTQYF
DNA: TGTGCCATCAGTGAGTCGAGCGAGGCGACAGATACGCAGTATTTT

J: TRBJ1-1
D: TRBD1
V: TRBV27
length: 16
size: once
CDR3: CASSLSVRDRGSQAFF
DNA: TGTGCCAGCAGTTTATCGGTCCGGGACAGGGGGTCTCAAGCTTTCTTT

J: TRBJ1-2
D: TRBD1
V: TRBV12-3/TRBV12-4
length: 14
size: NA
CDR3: CASSFAGQGYGYTF
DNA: TGTGCCAGCAGTTTCGCGGGACAGGGCTATGGCTACACCTTC

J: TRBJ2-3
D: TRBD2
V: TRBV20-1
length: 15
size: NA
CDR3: CSARDSGESTDTQYF
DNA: TGCAGTGCTAGAGATAGCGGGGAAAGCACAGATACGCAGTATTTT

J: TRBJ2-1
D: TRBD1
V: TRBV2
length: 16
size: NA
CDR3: CASSLRTGSLYGEQFF
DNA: TGTGCCAGCAGCCTAAGGACAGGGTCCCTTTATGGCGAGCAGTTCTTC

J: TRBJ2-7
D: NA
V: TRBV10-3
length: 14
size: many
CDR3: CAISVGTSSYEQYF
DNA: TGTGCCATCAGTGTCGGGACGAGTTCCTACGAGCAGTACTTC

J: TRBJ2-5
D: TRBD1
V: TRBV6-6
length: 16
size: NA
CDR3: CASSYSPGQGHETQYF
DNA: TGTGCCAGCAGTTACTCTCCGGGACAGGGCCACGAGACCCAGTACTTC

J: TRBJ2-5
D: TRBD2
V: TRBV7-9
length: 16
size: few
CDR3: CASSPWTSGGRETQYF
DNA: TGTGCCAGCAGCCCCTGGACTAGCGGGGGCCGAGAGACCCAGTACTTC

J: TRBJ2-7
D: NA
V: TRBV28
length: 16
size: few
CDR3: CASSFPRTATTYEQYF
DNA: TGTGCCAGCAGTTTCCCCCGGACAGCCACCACCTACGAGCAGTACTTC

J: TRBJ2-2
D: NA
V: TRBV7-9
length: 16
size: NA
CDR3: CASSLYSETNTGELFF
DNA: TGTGCCAGCAGCCTATATAGCGAGACGAACACCGGGGAGCTGTTTTTT

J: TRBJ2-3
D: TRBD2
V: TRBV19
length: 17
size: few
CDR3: CATSPTGTSVDADTQYF
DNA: TGTGCCACCTCACCCACCGGGACTAGCGTCGACGCAGATACGCAGTATTTT

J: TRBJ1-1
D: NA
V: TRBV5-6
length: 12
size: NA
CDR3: CASSPGTARAFF
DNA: TGTGCCAGCAGCCCCGGGACGGCCCGCGCTTTCTTT

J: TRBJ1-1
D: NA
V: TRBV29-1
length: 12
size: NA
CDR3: CSVEPRETEAFF
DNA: TGCAGCGTTGAGCCCAGGGAAACTGAAGCTTTCTTT

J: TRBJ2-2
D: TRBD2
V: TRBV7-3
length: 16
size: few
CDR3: CASSSGTSRNTGELFF
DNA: TGTGCCAGCAGCTCCGGGACTAGCAGGAACACCGGGGAGCTGTTTTTT

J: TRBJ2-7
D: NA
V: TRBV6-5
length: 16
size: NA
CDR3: CASSSPPWGEEYVQYF
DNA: TGTGCCAGCAGTTCTCCCCCCTGGGGGGAGGAATACGTGCAGTACTTC

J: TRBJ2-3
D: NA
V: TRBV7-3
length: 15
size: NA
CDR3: CASSKQGASADTQYF
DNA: TGTGCCAGCAGCAAACAAGGAGCGAGCGCAGATACGCAGTATTTT

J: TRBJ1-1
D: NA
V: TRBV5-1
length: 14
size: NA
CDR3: CASSLMVSKAEAFF
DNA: TGCGCCAGCAGCTTGATGGTCTCAAAGGCTGAAGCTTTCTTT

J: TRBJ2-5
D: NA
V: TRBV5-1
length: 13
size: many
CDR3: CASSPRAGETQYF
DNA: TGCGCCAGCAGCCCGCGGGCGGGAGAGACCCAGTACTTC

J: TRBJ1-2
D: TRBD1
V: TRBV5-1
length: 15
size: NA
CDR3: CASSQQGGGNYGYTF
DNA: TGCGCCAGCAGCCAACAGGGAGGGGGCAACTATGGCTACACCTTC

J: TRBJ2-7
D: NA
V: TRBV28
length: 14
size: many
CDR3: CASSQQVGLDEQYF
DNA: TGTGCCAGCAGTCAACAGGTAGGGCTGGACGAGCAGTACTTC

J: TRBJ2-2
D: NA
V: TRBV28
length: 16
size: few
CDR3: CASSPLTVSNTGELFF
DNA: TGTGCCAGCAGTCCGCTGACAGTATCGAACACCGGGGAGCTGTTTTTT

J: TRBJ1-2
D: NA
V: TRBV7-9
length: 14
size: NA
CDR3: CASRHEGRDIGYTF
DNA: TGTGCCAGCAGACACGAGGGGCGGGACATTGGCTACACCTTC

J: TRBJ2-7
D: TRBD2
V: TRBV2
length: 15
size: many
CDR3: CASSEMGLESLEQYF
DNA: TGTGCCAGCAGTGAAATGGGACTAGAATCTCTCGAGCAGTACTTC

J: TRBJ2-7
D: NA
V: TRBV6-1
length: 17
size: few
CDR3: CASSEEMGGLDTYEQYF
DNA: TGTGCCAGCAGTGAAGAGATGGGGGGCCTGGACACCTACGAGCAGTACTTC

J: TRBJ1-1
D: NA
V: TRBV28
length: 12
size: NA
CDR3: CASSITGLVAFF
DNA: TGTGCCAGCAGTATAACAGGGTTAGTAGCTTTCTTT

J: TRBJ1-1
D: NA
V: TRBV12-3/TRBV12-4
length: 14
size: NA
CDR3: CASSYDGANTEAFF
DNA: TGTGCCAGCAGTTACGATGGGGCGAACACTGAAGCTTTCTTT

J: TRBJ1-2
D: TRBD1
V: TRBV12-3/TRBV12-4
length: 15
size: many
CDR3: CASSQPGQGRMGYTF
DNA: TGTGCCAGCAGCCAGCCGGGACAGGGCCGAATGGGCTACACCTTC

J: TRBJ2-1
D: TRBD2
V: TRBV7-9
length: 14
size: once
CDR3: CASSSRTRFYEQFF
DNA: TGTGCCAGCAGTTCCAGGACTAGATTCTATGAGCAGTTCTTC

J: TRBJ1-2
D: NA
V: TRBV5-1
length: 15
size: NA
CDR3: CASSLDPGVGYGYTF
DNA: TGCGCCAGCAGCTTGGATCCGGGTGTAGGCTATGGCTACACCTTC